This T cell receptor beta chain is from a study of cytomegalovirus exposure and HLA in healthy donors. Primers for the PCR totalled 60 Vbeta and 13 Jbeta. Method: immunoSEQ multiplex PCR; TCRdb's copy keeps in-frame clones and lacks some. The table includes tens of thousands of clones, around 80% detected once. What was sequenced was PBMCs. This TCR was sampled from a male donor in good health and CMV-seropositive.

The CDR3 nucleotides are TGTGCCAGCAGCCAGAGAGGGAGCTACGAGCAGTACTTC. This codes for CASSQRGSYEQYF. This chain joins TRBV4-2 and TRBJ2-7, with a tentative D call TRBD2 (5 bases). CDR1 and CDR2 from the germline V gene are LGHNA and YNFKEQ. Trimming cost V 3 bases and J 3 bases, with 9 bases left between them. The CDR3 spans 13 residues.